The 19 T cell receptor beta chains in this list originate from one sample, sequenced in a study of human T cells and chemical hapten exposure. TCRdb recomputed calls from the RACE reads with MiXCR, one row per CDR3 protein. The table includes 70,000 or so distinct CDR3 sequences, more than 9.5% detected once. The time point denotes: patch test 3, about 24 weeks after DPC sensitization. Regarding treatment: therapeutic diphenylcyclopropenone sensitization with weekly scalp DPC. Sequencing used whole blood, obtained in connection with sensitization to the hapten diphenylcyclopropenone (DPC). The origin of the receptors is a woman between 50 and 59 years old with alopecia areata. Some clones in this sample may be carry-over from other donors' samples.

This clonotype was counted many times. The J gene is TRBJ1-2, the V gene TRBV29-1; TRBD1 is a possible D gene (5 bases). V was shortened by 3 bases and J by 2 bases, with 13 bases between the two germline ends. The germline V gene encodes CDR1 SQVTM and CDR2 ANQGSEA. The CDR3 is 14 amino acids. The CDR3 protein is CSVDRTLVNYGYTF. The CDR3 nucleotides read TGCAGCGTTGACCGGACACTTGTCAACTATGGCTACACCTTC.

On this clonotype itself: The junction departs from the called germline gene at one end, perhaps through a read error. The chain couples TRBV6-5 to TRBJ2-1, with D perhaps matching TRBD2 (6 bases). Germline V gene lookup returns CDR1 MNHEY and CDR2 SVGAGI. The CDR3 is 14 amino acids. Here the CDR3 DNA reads TGTGCCGGCAGTTATGGGCGGGACCACAATGAGCAGTTCTTC. This translates into CAGSYGRDHNEQFF.

This clonotype has a count of ten or more. The chain has TRBV6-5 and TRBJ1-2; 7 bases align to TRBD1. CDR1 is MNHEY and CDR2 is SVGAGI in the germline V gene. After removal of 2 bases from V and 0 bases from J, the junction contained 9 bases not matched to a gene. The CDR3 length is 17 residues. CDR3 region: CASSYLRGGGSNYGYTF. CDR3 DNA: TGTGCCAGCAGTTACCTACGAGGGGGCGGATCTAACTATGGCTACACCTTC.

This clonotype was seen ten or more times. The chain has TRBV3-1 and TRBJ1-2, with D possibly matching TRBD1 (6 bases). Germline loops: CDR1 LGHDT, CDR2 YNNKEL (reference sequence). The V end was cut by 4 bases, the J end by 4 bases, with 13 bases between. The CDR3 totals 14 residues. The CDR3 nucleotides read TGTGCCAGCAGCCCGCTCCAGGGGACCTATGGCTACACCTTC. Translation gives CASSPLQGTYGYTF.

This clonotype has ten or more counts. The rearrangement links TRBV5-1 to TRBJ1-2, with a tentative D call TRBD1 (6 bases). The germline gives CDR1 SGHRS, CDR2 YFSETQ. This CDR3 has 14 residues. V was trimmed by 4 bases and J by 0 bases, leaving 10 bases between them. CDR3 sequence: CASSTWTANYGYTF. CDR3 sequence (DNA): TGCGCCAGCAGCACATGGACAGCTAACTATGGCTACACCTTC.

The sample holds many counts of this clonotype. The chain recombines TRBV10-3 with TRBJ2-1, with TRBD2 identical over 10 bases. Germline V gene data show CDR1 as ENHRY and CDR2 as SYGVKD. The CDR3 length is 14 residues. The V segment lost 10 bases and the J segment 5 bases; nucleotides outside the gene matches: 8. CDR3 sequence reads: CATGSGGMNNEQFF. The CDR3 nucleotides are TGTGCCACAGGTAGCGGGGGGATGAACAATGAGCAGTTCTTC.

This clonotype has a count of ten or more. This rearrangement joins TRBV2 to TRBJ2-5; 8 bases match TRBD1. Trimming at V came to 6 bases and at J to 3 bases, leaving 9 bases not matched to a gene. The CDR3 contains 15 residues. The germline V gene encodes CDR1 SNHLY and CDR2 FYNNEI. CDR3 sequence (DNA): TGTGCCAGCAGGGAGGACAGGGTAATCGAAGAGACCCAGTACTTC. Its protein is CASREDRVIEETQYF.

This clonotype was detected a few times. V usage is TRBV5-4 and J usage is TRBJ2-2; 7 nucleotides match TRBD2. This CDR3 is built from 16 residues. Germline V gene lookup returns CDR1 SGHNT and CDR2 YYREEE (reference sequence). J gave up 4 bases and V 1 base, and 7 bases lay outside the gene matches. The CDR3 nucleotides are TGTGCCAGCAGCTTGCCGGCGGGAGAAGGCACCGGGGAGCTGTTTTTT. Its protein is CASSLPAGEGTGELFF. The full variable domain, its missing parts supplied by reference TRBV5-4 and TRBJ2-2, is ETGVTQSPTHLIKTRGQQVTLRCSSQSGHNTVSWYQQALGQGPQFIFQYYREEENGRGNFPPRFSGLQFPNYSSELNVNALELDDSALYLCASSLPAGEGTGELFFGEGSRLTVL.

The genes are TRBV11-1 and TRBJ2-7; TRBD2 is a possible D gene (5 bases). Germline values: CDR1 SGHAT, CDR2 FQDESV (reference sequence). CDR3 length equals 14 residues. Trimming took 1 base from V and 2 from J, leaving 9 bases between them. The DNA of the CDR3 is TGTGCCAGCAGCTTAGAGAGGGTTCCCTACGAGCAGTACTTC. This codes for CASSLERVPYEQYF.

This clonotype came up many times. This chain uses TRBV11-2 with TRBJ2-7; 10 bases fit TRBD2. Germline loops: CDR1 SGHAT, CDR2 FQNNGV. The CDR3 is 15 residues long. After removal of 5 bases from V and 3 bases from J, the junction contained 7 bases not matched to a gene. In DNA, the CDR3 is TGTGCCAGCAGCCTGAAGCGACTAGCGGGCTACGAGCAGTACTTC. Protein sequence: CASSLKRLAGYEQYF.

This clonotype was detected ten times or more. V and J are TRBV12-3 or TRBV12-4 and TRBJ2-3; TRBD1 aligns across 7 bases. This CDR3 has 18 amino acids. Germline trimming cut 3 bases from V and 2 bases from J; bases unmatched to any gene: 14. In nucleotides, the CDR3 is TGTGCCAGCAGTTTCACAGGGGCGCGGTTAGGGTCCACAGATACGCAGTATTTT. Translated, it gives CASSFTGARLGSTDTQYF.

To note about this clonotype: At one boundary the junction diverges from the germline segment, which might be a read error. The chain combines TRBV29-1 with TRBJ2-3, with a tentative D call TRBD1 (6 bases). CDR1 is SQVTM, CDR2 ANQGSEA, per germline. The CDR3 covers 15 residues. The CDR3 DNA follows: TGCAGCGTAGGGCGACAAGGGGGATTCGCAGAAACGCAGTATTTT. Protein sequence: CSVGRQGGFAETQYF.

This chain uses TRBV6-6 with TRBJ1-1; a possible D gene is TRBD1 (6 bases). Germline-derived CDR1 and CDR2 are MNHNY and SVGAGI (reference sequence). Trimming shortened V by 5 bases and J by 2 bases, and 12 bases separated the two germline ends. The CDR3 is 14 residues long. In DNA, the CDR3 is TGTGCCAGCAGTCAGGGGCTGCAAAACACTGAAGCTTTCTTT. Its protein is CASSQGLQNTEAFF.

The sample holds many counts of this clonotype. The chain employs TRBV3-1 and TRBJ1-5, with no clear D. Looked up from germline, CDR1 is LGHDT and CDR2 is YNNKEL (reference sequence). This CDR3 region has 14 residues. V lost 2 bases and J lost 1, with 6 bases in between. The CDR3 coding sequence is TGTGCCAGCAGCCAAAGGAGAAGCAATCAGCCCCAGCATTTT. Amino acids: CASSQRRSNQPQHF.

The table lists this clonotype with a few counts. The genes are TRBV10-3 and TRBJ1-1; possible D gene TRBD1, 5 bases. Per germline, CDR1 ENHRY and CDR2 SYGVKD. The ends were cut back, 8 bases at V and 4 bases at J, with 14 bases in the middle. The CDR3 length is 13 residues. The CDR3 loop is CAIEQAPSTEAFF. The CDR3 DNA sequence: TGTGCCATCGAACAGGCCCCTTCCACTGAAGCTTTCTTT.

This clonotype has more than one count but fewer than ten. The chain recombines TRBV28 with TRBJ1-2, with a possible D match to TRBD1 (6 bases). CDR3 size: 15 residues. V lost 7 bases to trimming and J lost 4 bases, with 19 bases between them. CDR1 MDHEN and CDR2 SYDVKM come from the germline V gene. The CDR3 DNA reads TGTGCCAGCACCCCGGGAACAGGGCGGAGCTATGGCTACACCTTC. Residues: CASTPGTGRSYGYTF.

This clonotype came up a few times. The chain links TRBV10-3 to TRBJ2-1, with D maybe TRBD2 (6 bases). This CDR3 has 16 residues. Per the germline V gene, CDR1 is ENHRY and CDR2 is SYGVKD. Trimming took off 3 bases at V and 0 bases at J, with 12 bases between the two ends. The CDR3 is CAISDSRGSSYNEQFF. The CDR3 DNA reads TGTGCCATCAGTGACAGTCGGGGGAGCTCCTACAATGAGCAGTTCTTC.

This clonotype was picked up many times. The V and J genes are TRBV2 and TRBJ2-2, with D possibly TRBD1 on 5 matching bases. V was shortened by 8 bases and J by 11 bases, with 18 bases between the two germline ends. This CDR3 has 13 amino acids. Germline assignment: CDR1 SNHLY and CDR2 FYNNEI. CDR3 residues: CASERQTSPELFF. Written as DNA, the CDR3 is TGTGCCAGCGAGAGACAGACCTCCCCCGAGCTGTTTTTT.

The sample holds a few counts of this clonotype. The CDR3 bases are TGTGCCAGCAAGGCAGGGGGCTGGGCCGCAAGCTCCTACGAGCAGTACTTC. Translating it yields CASKAGGWAASSYEQYF. J is TRBJ2-7 and V is TRBV7-9; 8 positions match TRBD1. The CDR3 runs 17 residues. Germline lookup yields CDR1 SEHNR and CDR2 FQNEAQ (reference sequence). V lost 7 bases to trimming and J lost 0 bases; unmatched junction nucleotides: 14.